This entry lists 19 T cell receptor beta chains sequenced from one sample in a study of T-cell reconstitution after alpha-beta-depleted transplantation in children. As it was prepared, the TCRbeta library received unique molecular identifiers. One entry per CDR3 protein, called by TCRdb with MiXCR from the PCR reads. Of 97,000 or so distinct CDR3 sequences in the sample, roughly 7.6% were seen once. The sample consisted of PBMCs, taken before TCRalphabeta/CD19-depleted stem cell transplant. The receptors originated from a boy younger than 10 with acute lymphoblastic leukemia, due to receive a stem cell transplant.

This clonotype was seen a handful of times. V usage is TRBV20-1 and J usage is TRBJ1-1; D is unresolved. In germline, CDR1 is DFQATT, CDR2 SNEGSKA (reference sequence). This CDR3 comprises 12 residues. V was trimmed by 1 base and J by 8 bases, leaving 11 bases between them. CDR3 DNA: TGCAGTGCTAGAGTGGCAGCGTTAGAAGCTTTCTTT. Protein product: CSARVAALEAFF.

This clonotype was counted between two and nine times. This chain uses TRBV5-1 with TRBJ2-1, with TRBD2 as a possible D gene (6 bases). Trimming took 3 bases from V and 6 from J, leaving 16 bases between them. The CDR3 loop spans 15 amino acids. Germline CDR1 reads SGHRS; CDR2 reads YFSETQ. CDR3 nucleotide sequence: TGCGCCAGCAGCTGGGGGACTGGTAACCCCAATGAGCAGTTCTTC. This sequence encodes CASSWGTGNPNEQFF.

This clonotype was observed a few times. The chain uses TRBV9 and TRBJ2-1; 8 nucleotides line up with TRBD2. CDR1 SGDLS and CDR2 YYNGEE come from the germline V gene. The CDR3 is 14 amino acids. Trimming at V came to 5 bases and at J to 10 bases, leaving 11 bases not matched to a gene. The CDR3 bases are TGTGCCAGCAGTGCTTCTGGACTAGCAGGGGAGCAGTTCTTC. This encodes CASSASGLAGEQFF.

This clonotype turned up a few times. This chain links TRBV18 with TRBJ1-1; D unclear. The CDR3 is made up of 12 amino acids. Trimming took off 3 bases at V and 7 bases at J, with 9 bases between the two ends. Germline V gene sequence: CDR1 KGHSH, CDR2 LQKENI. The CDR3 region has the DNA TGTGCCAGCTCACCTATAGGAGGTGAAGCTTTCTTT. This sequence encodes CASSPIGGEAFF.

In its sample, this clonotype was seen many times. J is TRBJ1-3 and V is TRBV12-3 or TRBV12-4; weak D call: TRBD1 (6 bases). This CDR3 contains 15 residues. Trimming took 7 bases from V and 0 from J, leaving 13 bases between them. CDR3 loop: CASTEGGSSGNTIYF. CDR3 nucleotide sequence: TGTGCCAGCACCGAGGGGGGAAGCTCTGGAAACACCATATATTTT.

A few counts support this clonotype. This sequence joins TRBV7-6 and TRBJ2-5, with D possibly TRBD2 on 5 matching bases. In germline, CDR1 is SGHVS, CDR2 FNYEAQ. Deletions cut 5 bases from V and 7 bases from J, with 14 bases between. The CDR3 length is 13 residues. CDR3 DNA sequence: TGTGCCAGCAGCCCGGACCGCCGGGGGACCCAGTACTTC. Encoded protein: CASSPDRRGTQYF.

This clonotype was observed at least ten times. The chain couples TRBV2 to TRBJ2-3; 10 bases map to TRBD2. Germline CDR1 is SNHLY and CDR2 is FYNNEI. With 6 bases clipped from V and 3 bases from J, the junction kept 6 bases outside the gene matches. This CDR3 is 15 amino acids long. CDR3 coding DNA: TGTGCCAGCAGCCCTCTAGCGGGGGTTACAGATACGCAGTATTTT. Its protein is CASSPLAGVTDTQYF.

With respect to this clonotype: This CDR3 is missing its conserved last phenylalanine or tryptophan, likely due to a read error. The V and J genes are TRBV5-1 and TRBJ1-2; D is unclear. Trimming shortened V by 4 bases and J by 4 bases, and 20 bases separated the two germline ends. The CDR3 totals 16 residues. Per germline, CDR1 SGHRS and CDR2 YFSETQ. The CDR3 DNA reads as TGCGCCAGCAGCAAAAAGGCTGGGGTCGATCCCTATGGCTACACCTTA. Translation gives CASSKKAGVDPYGYTL.

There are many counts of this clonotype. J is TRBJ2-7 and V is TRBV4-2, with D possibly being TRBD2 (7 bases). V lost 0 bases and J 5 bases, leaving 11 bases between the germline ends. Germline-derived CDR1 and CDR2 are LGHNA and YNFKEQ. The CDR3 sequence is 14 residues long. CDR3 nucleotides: TGTGCCAGCAGCCAAGAACGGGGGGCCGACGAGCAGTACTTC. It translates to CASSQERGADEQYF.

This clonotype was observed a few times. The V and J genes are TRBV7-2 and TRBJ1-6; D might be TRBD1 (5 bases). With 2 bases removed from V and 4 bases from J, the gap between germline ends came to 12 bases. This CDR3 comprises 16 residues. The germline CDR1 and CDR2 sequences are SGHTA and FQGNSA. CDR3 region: CASSLQGRIYNSPLHF. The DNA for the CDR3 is TGTGCCAGCAGCTTACAGGGACGGATTTATAATTCACCCCTCCACTTT.

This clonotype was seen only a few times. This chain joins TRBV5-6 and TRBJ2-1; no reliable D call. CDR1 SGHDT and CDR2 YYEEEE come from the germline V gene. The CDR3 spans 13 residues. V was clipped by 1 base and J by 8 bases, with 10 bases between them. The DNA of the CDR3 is TGTGCCAGCAGCTTGTGGGTAGCCGATGAGCAGTTCTTC. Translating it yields CASSLWVADEQFF.

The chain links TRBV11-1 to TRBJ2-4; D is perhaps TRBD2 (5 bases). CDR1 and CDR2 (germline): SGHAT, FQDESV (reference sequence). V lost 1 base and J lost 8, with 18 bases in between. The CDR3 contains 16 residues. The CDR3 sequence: CASSLDGADSGDIQYF. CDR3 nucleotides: TGTGCCAGCAGCTTAGACGGAGCGGACTCCGGGGACATTCAGTACTTC.

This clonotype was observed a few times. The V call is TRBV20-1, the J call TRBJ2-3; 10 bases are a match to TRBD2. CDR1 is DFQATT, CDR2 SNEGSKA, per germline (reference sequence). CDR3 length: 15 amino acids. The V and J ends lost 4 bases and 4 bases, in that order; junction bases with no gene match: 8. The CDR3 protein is CSATYSGGRADTQYF. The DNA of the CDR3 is TGCAGTGCTACTTATAGCGGGGGGAGGGCAGATACGCAGTATTTT.

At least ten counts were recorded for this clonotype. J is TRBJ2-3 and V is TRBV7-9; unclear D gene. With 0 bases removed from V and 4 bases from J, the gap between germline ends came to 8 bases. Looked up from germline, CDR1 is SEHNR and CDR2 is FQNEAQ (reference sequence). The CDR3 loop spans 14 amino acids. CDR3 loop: CASSLALNPDTQYF. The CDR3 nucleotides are TGTGCCAGCAGCTTAGCGTTGAATCCAGATACGCAGTATTTT.

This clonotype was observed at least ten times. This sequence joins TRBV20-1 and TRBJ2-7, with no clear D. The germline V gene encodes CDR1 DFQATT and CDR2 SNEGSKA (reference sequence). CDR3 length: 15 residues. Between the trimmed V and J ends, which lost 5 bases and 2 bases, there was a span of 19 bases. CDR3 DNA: TGCAGTGCTGGTCGTCCGGCCCTAGGAACCTACGAGCAGTACTTC. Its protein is CSAGRPALGTYEQYF.

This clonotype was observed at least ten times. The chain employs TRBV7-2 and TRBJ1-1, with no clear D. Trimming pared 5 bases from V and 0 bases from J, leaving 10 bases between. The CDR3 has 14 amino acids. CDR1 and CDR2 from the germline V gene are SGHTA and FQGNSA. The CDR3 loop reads CASSPRRVNTEAFF. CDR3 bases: TGTGCCAGCAGCCCCCGGAGGGTGAACACTGAAGCTTTCTTT.

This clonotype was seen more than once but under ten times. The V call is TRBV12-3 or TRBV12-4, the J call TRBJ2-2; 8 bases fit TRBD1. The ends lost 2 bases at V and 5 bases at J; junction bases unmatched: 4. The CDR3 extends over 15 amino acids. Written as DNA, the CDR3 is TGTGCCAGCAGTTTACGGACAGGGCGGACCGGGGAGCTGTTTTTT. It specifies CASSLRTGRTGELFF.

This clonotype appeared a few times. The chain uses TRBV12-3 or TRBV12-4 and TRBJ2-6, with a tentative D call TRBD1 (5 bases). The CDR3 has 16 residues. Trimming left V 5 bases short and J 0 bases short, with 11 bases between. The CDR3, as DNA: TGTGCCAGCAGTCCGACAGTGAACTCTGGGGCCAACGTCCTGACTTTC. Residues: CASSPTVNSGANVLTF.

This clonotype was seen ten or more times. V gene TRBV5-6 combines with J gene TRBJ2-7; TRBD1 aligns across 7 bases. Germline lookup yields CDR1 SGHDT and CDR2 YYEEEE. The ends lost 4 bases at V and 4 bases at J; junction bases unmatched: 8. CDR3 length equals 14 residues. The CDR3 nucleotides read TGTGCCAGCAGCGGGGACAGCGCGAGGTACGAGCAGTACTTC. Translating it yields CASSGDSARYEQYF.